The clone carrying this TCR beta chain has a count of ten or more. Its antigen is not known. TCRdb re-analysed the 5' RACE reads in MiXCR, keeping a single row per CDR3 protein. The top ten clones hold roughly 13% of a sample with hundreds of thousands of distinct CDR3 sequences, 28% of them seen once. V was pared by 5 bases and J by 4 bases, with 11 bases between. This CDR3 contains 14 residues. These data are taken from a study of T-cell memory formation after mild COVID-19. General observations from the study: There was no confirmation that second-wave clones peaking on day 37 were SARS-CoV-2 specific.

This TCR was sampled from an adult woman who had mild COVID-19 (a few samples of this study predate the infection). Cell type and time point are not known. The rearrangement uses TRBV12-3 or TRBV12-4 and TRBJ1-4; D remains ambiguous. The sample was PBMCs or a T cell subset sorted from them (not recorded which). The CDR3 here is CASSETGFNEKLFF. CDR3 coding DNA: TGTGCCAGCAGTGAAACGGGGTTTAATGAAAAACTGTTTTTT.